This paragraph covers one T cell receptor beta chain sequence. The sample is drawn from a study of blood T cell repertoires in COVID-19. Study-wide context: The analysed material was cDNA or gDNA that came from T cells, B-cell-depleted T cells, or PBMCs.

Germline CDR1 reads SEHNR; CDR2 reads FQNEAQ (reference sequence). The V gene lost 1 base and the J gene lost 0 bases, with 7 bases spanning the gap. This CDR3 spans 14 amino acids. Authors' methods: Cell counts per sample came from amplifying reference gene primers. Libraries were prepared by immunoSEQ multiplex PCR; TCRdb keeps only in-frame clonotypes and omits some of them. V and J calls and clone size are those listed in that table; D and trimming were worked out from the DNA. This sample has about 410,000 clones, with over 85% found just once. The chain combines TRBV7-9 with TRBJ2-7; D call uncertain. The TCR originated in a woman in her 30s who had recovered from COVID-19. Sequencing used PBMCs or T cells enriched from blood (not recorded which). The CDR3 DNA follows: TGTGCCAGCAGCTTAGTGGCTGGCTCCTACGAGCAGTACTTC. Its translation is CASSLVAGSYEQYF.